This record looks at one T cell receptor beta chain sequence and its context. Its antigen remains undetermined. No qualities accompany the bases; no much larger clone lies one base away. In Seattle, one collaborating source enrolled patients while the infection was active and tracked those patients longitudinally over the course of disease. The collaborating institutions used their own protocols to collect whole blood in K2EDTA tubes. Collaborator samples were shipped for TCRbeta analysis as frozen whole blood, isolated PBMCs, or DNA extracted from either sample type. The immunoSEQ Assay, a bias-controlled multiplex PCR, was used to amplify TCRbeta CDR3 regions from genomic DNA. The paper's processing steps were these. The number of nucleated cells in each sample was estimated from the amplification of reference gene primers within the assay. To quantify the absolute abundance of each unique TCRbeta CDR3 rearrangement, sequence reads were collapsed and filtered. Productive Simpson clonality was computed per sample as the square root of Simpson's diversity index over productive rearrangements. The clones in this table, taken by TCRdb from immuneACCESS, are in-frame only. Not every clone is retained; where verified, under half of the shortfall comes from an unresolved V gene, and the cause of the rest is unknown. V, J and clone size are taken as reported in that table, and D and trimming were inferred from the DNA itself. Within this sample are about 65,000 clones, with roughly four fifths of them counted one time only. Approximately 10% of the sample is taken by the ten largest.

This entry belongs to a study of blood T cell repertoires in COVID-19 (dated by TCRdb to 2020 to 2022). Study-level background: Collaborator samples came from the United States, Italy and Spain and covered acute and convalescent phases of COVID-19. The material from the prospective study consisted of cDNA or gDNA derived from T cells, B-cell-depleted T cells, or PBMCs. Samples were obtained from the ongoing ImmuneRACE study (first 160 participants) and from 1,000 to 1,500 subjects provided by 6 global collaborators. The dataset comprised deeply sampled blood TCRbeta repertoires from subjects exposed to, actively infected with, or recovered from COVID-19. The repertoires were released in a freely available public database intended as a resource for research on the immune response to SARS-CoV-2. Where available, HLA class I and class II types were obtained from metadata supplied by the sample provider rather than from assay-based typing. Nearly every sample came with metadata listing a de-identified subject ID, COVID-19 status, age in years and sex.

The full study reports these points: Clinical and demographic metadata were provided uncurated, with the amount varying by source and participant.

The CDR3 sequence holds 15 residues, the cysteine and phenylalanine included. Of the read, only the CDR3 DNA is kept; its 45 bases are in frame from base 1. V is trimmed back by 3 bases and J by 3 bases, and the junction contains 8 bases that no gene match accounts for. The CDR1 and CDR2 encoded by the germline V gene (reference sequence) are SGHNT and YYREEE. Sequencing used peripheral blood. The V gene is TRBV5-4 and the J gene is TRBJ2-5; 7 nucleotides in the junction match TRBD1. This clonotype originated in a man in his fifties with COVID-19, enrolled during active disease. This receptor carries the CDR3 CASSSQGGGEETQYF. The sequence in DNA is TGTGCCAGCAGCTCCCAAGGGGGCGGAGAAGAGACCCAGTACTTC.